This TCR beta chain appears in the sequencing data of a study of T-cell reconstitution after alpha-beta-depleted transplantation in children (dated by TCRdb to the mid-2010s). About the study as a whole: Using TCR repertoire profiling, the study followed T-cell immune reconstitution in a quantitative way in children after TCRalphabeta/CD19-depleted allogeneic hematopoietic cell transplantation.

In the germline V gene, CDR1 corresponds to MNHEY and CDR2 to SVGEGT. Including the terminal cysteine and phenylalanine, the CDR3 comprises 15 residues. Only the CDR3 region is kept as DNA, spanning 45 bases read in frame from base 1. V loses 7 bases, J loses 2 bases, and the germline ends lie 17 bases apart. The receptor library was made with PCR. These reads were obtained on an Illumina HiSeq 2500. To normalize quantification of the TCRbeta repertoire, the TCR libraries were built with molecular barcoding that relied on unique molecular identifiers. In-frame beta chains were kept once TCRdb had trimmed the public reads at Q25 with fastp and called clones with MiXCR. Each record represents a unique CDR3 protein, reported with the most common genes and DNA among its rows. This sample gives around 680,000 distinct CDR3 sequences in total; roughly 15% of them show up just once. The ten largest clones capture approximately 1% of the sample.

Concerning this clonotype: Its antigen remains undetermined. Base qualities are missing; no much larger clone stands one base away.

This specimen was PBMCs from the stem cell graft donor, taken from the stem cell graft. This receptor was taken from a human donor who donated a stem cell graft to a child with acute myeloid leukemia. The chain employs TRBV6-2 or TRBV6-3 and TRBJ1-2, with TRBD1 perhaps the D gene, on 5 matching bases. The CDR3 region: CASTPRRGLNYGYTF. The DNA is TGTGCCAGCACCCCAAGGAGGGGTTTGAACTATGGCTACACCTTC.